This T cell receptor beta chain comes out of a study of OX40 agonist ivuxolimab in advanced cancers. With regard to the full study: Ivuxolimab was a fully human IgG2 agonistic monoclonal antibody targeting the costimulatory receptor OX40 (CD134). Intravenous ivuxolimab was administered to patients every 2 weeks at six dose levels: 0.01, 0.1, 0.3, 1.5, 3 and 10 mg/kg. Of the 50 or so patients in dose escalation, around 19 had hepatocellular carcinoma, some 15 had melanoma, 9 had renal cell carcinoma and 9 had head and neck cancer. A male proportion of roughly 85% and a mean age of about 60 years, ranging from about 20 to 79, were recorded for the dose-escalation cohort. Patients were allowed to have had prior anti-PD-1, anti-PD-L1 or anti-CTLA-4 therapy, and less than 45% of the dose-escalation patients had previously received checkpoint inhibitors. Partial responses were achieved by three dose-escalation patients, of whom one had hepatocellular carcinoma and two had cutaneous melanoma. The purpose of peripheral TCRbeta sequencing was to test whether ivuxolimab changed TCR sequence diversity and led to clonal T-cell expansion. The monotherapy dose-escalation portion (N = 52 patients) of the phase I ivuxolimab trial is reported in the paper. Results and caveats for the whole study, not just this receptor: The antigen specificity of the clonally expanded peripheral T cells was not determined. After ivuxolimab, CD8+ T cells had more expanded clones than CD4+ T cells on average. At doses of 0.1 to 3.0 mg/kg, clonal expansion of both CD4+ and CD8+ blood T cells was observed from baseline to week 6. Low levels of normalized T-cell clonal expansion were also seen in some patients who did not respond. In partial responders in the 0.1-3.0 mg/kg groups, normalized peripheral clonal expansion was found to be among the lowest, especially among CD8+ T cells.

Patients with autoimmune disease history or receiving systemic immunosuppression were excluded from the trial. Peripheral blood for TCR sequencing was collected from all dose cohorts at baseline, on cycle 4 day 1, and on cycle 7 day 1. The samples were taken from a phase I, first-in-human, multicenter, open-label dose-escalation trial of ivuxolimab. Adults with locally advanced or metastatic head and neck squamous cell, hepatocellular, melanoma or renal cell carcinoma were enrolled in the trial. Before TCR sequencing, CD4+ T cells and CD8+ T cells were sorted from peripheral blood as separate populations. To sequence the TCRbeta CDR3 region, genomic DNA was isolated from the sorted cells. TCRbeta CDR3 regions were sequenced using the immunoSEQ Assay. TCRdb carries this immuneACCESS record with in-frame sequences only. Its versions omit some clonotypes, under half of them owing to an unresolved V gene in the studies checked, with the rest unexplained. In this sample the table shows 60,000 or so clones, over 80% of which occur a single time. Of the sample, over 4% is held by the ten largest clones.

Inclusive of the bounding cysteine and phenylalanine, the CDR3 is 13 residues long. Here the CDR3 DNA is all that survives: 39 bases in frame from base 1. A note on this clone: The antigen it binds to is not known. A junction end diverges from the germline sequence, so it may reflect a read error.

This sequence originates from an adult with an advanced solid tumor such as melanoma, head and neck, liver or kidney cancer. The rearranged chain carries TRBV5-3 and TRBJ2-7; the D gene is possibly TRBD1 or TRBD2, with 5 bases matching each. TRBV5-3 is classed as an ORF, of uncertain function. The specimen comprised CD4+ or CD8+ T cells sorted from blood, sampled in a trial of the OX40 agonist ivuxolimab. The CDR3 sequence is CASSFGIGGEQYF. The DNA is as follows: TGTGCCAGCAGCTTCGGTATTGGGGGCGAGCAGTACTTC.